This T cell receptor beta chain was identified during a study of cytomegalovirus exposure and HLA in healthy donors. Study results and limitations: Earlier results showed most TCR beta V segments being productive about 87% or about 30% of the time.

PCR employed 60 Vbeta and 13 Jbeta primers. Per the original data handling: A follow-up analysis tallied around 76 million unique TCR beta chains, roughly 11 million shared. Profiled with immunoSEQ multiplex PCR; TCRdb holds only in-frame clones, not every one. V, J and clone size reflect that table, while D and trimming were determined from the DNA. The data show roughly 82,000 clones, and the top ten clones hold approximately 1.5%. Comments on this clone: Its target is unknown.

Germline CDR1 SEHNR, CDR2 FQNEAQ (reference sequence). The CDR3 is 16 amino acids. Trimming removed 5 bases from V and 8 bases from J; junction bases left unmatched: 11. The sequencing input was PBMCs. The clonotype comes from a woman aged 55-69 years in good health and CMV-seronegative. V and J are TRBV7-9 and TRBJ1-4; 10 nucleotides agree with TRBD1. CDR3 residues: CASSDPGTGVNEKLFF. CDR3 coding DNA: TGTGCCAGCAGCGACCCTGGGACAGGGGTTAACGAAAAACTGTTTTTT.